This T cell receptor beta chain derives from a study of sequential checkpoint blockade in melanoma. About the study: Maintenance nivolumab came after either treatment sequence.

Treatment specified: randomized to nivolumab then ipilimumab (arm A) or the reverse (arm B). Profiling relied on immunoSEQ multiplex PCR, and the TCRdb table lists in-frame clones only, not all of them. The table has about 3,500 clones, roughly 21% seen once. Germline CDR1 reads SGHRS; CDR2 reads YFSETQ. This CDR3 is 14 amino acids long. The V segment lost 1 base and the J segment 7 bases; nucleotides outside the gene matches: 4. This sequence originates from a human patient with melanoma. Some clones in this sample may be carry-over from other donors' samples. The chain recombines TRBV5-1 with TRBJ2-1; 8 bases are a match to TRBD1. Here the sequenced sample was tumor tissue (inferred from file names), taken from a patient given nivolumab and ipilimumab in sequence. The CDR3, as DNA: TGCGCCAGCAGCTTGAATACAGGGGGGAATGAGCAGTTCTTC. It is translated as CASSLNTGGNEQFF.